This T cell receptor beta chain was captured by sequencing in a study of shared clonotypes between healthy human individuals. Whole-study findings and limits: It was the non-shared clonotypes that had lower generation probabilities than clonotypes shared by all four donors. For sorted subsets, rarefaction showed incomplete sequencing despite large depth.

In the case of this clone: What it binds is unknown.

The split of CD4+ cells yielded CD45RA+ naive and CD45RA-negative memory subsets. V lost 3 bases, J lost 0 bases, and 6 bases lay in between. This CDR3 is built from 15 residues. Germline CDR1 LNHDA, CDR2 SQIVND (reference sequence). The data were produced by immunoSEQ multiplex PCR, yet TCRdb's version contains in-frame clones alone and is incomplete. The sample consists of about 1 million clones, 75% of them appearing once. The chain carries TRBV19 and TRBJ2-6; D not certain. The receptor was derived from a man in his late teens or twenties in good health. Sequencing was performed on memory CD4+ T cells sorted from blood. Sample subset: CD45RA-negative fraction. The CDR3 loop reads CASSISGSGANVLTF. The CDR3 bases are TGTGCCAGTAGTATTTCGGGCTCTGGGGCCAACGTCCTGACTTTC.